This T cell receptor beta chain was recorded in a study of T cells after yellow fever vaccination. The study's findings and limits: The secondary response was weaker, and its peak arrived faster, on day 5 versus 15.

Germline assignment: CDR1 LGHDT and CDR2 YNNKEL (reference sequence). The CDR3 sequence is 15 residues long. V was shortened by 3 bases and J by 4 bases, with 14 bases between the two germline ends. Synthesis of TCR cDNA relied on 5'RACE template switching, which attached a universal primer site and UMIs. TCRdb independently ran MiXCR on the 5' RACE reads; one entry per CDR3 protein. The data show under 500,000 distinct CDR3 sequences, with roughly a sixth seen just once and over 15% held by the top ten. A note on this clonotype: The target antigen is unknown.

This receptor was taken from a man aged 18 to 30 who received the YFV17D yellow fever vaccine. The sequences come from PBMCs, collected before the yellow fever booster vaccination. The rearrangement uses TRBV3-1 and TRBJ2-3, with D maybe TRBD2 (5 bases). The CDR3, as DNA: TGTGCCAGCAGCCAGAGGGTCACCGACGCAGATACGCAGTATTTT. Amino acid sequence: CASSQRVTDADTQYF.